Listed below are T cell receptor beta chains from one sample, sequenced in a study of PD-1 blockade in classical Hodgkin lymphoma. The table came from immunoSEQ multiplex PCR; TCRdb's copy has only in-frame clones and leaves some out. The table shows 2,500 or so clones, with 70% occurring only once. This specimen was CD8+ T cells from blood, taken before the fourth cycle of nivolumab. The receptors were gathered from a human donor with classical Hodgkin lymphoma. Both conserved end residues are part of each CDR3. D genes are given only for firm matches. Clone sizes are given selectively: once, few, many, or a class where the clone is expanded.

CDR3aa | CDR3nt | abundance | j_gene | v_gene | d_gene
CASSYVAGVGDTQYF | TGTGCCAGCAGTTACGTAGCGGGGGTCGGAGATACGCAGTATTTT | once | TRBJ2-3 | TRBV6-5 | TRBD2
CASSQLGSGASTDTQYF | TGCGCCAGCAGCCAATTGGGGAGCGGGGCTAGCACAGATACGCAGTATTTT | once | TRBJ2-3 | TRBV4-3 | TRBD2
CASSEVVTSGPHSYEQYF | TGTGCCAGCAGTGAAGTGGTGACTAGCGGGCCTCACTCCTACGAGCAGTACTTC | NA | TRBJ2-7 | TRBV2 | TRBD2
CASRASGGQNTGELFF | TGCGCCAGCAGGGCTAGCGGGGGGCAGAACACCGGGGAGCTGTTTTTT | NA | TRBJ2-2 | TRBV10-2 | TRBD2
CASSEGGPDNSPLHF | TGTGCCAGCAGTGAAGGGGGCCCGGATAATTCACCCCTCCACTTT | NA | TRBJ1-6 | TRBV2 | NA
CASQPGAYNSPLHF | TGTGCCAGTCAACCGGGGGCCTATAATTCACCCCTCCACTTT | NA | TRBJ1-6 | TRBV5-6 | NA
CAISEEGREQYF | TGTGCCATCAGTGAGGAGGGGCGCGAGCAGTACTTC | few | TRBJ2-7 | TRBV10-3 | NA
CASGTVNYGYTF | TGTGCCAGCGGGACAGTTAACTATGGCTACACCTTC | NA | TRBJ1-2 | TRBV6-1 | TRBD1
CAWDLGDEQFF | TGTGCCTGGGACCTGGGGGATGAGCAGTTCTTC | few | TRBJ2-1 | TRBV30 | NA
CASSAHMNSGNTIYF | TGTGCCAGTAGTGCCCACATGAACTCTGGAAACACCATATATTTT | medium-sized | TRBJ1-3 | TRBV19 | NA
CASSPPWGDEQFF | TGTGCCAGCAGCCCCCCGTGGGGGGATGAGCAGTTCTTC | large | TRBJ2-1 | TRBV4-2 | NA
CASSGWDNEQFF | TGTGCCAGCAGCGGGTGGGACAATGAGCAGTTCTTC | NA | TRBJ2-1 | TRBV27 | NA
CASRIWGAGAKNIQYF | TGTGCCAGCAGAATCTGGGGGGCGGGAGCCAAAAACATTCAGTACTTC | NA | TRBJ2-4 | TRBV5-6 | NA
CASSFYGSPYNEQFF | TGTGCCAGCAGTTTTTATGGGAGTCCTTACAATGAGCAGTTCTTC | NA | TRBJ2-1 | TRBV28 | NA
CASSLVTGGGYEQYF | TGTGCCAGCAGCTTGGTAACAGGGGGCGGGTACGAGCAGTACTTC | NA | TRBJ2-7 | TRBV5-4 | TRBD1
CSPYGGLEAFF | TGCAGCCCCTATGGGGGGCTTGAAGCTTTCTTT | NA | TRBJ1-1 | TRBV20-1 | NA